This TCR beta chain was retrieved from a study of tumor-infiltrating lymphocytes in primary liver carcinoma. Each 20-30 mg portion of unsorted bulk tissue served as the source for co-extraction of RNA and DNA. A remark on this clonotype: The junction and the germline gene differ at one end; a read error may be behind it.

A primer in the constant region served to generate TCR beta cDNA from approximately 500 ng of total RNA. Researchers made the TCR beta libraries by running three nested multiplex PCR rounds with slightly modified ARM-PCR. Researchers ran the first two PCR rounds for ten to eleven cycles each with TRBV1-TRBV30 forward primers and a C-beta reverse primer. A single record per CDR3 protein comes from TCRdb applying MiXCR to the multiplex PCR reads. The sample lists approximately 110,000 distinct CDR3 sequences, 60% to 80% occurring once. Germline assignment: CDR1 SGHAT and CDR2 FQNNGV. The CDR3 is 12 amino acids.

The source material was liver tumor tissue from sampling region 3. The subset: tumor region T3, left-lateral pole. The clonotype comes from a woman aged 55-69 years with primary liver carcinoma and hepatitis B virus infection. V and J are TRBV11-2 and TRBJ2-5; D could derive from TRBD1 or TRBD2 (5 bases each). The CDR3 sequence is CVSSFGTVAVYF. CDR3 in DNA: TGTGTCAGCAGCTTCGGGACGGTGGCCGTGTACTTC.